The present TCR beta chain was sequenced within a study of siplizumab effects on memory and regulatory T cells. Method: immunoSEQ multiplex PCR; TCRdb's copy keeps in-frame clones and lacks some. Found here are more than 95,000 clones, around 94% of them singletons; the top ten hold under 2%. Germline V gives CDR1 ENHRY, CDR2 SYGVKD. The V gene end was trimmed by 8 bases and the J gene end by 4 bases; junction bases not matched to a gene: 5. The CDR3 extends over 14 amino acids. This TCR derives from a human donor in good health. The sequenced sample was non-Treg CD4+ T cells sorted from blood. The V call is TRBV10-3, the J call TRBJ1-5; 10 bases map to TRBD1. The CDR3 region has the DNA TGTGCCATCGGGACAGGGGCTAAGAATCAGCCCCAGCATTTT. Translating it yields CAIGTGAKNQPQHF.